The 6 T cell receptor beta chains below were found in one sample sequenced in a study of shared clonotypes between healthy human individuals. Sequenced by immunoSEQ multiplex PCR; TCRdb stores in-frame clones only, minus some. This sample carries under 2,500,000 clones, nearly 97% of them seen once, and the ten largest clones take less than 0.15%. Sequenced input: naive CD4+ T cells sorted from blood. Regarding subset: CD45RA+ positively selected. Source of these receptors: a young man in good health.

V usage is TRBV14 and J usage is TRBJ2-7, with D tentatively TRBD1 (5 bases). The CDR3 runs 13 residues. Germline V CDR1 and CDR2: SGHDN, FVKESK. The V and J ends lost 6 bases and 1 base respectively, with 10 bases between them. CDR3 nucleotides: TGTGCCAGCAGACTCCAGGGATCCTACGAGCAGTACTTC. Translating gives CASRLQGSYEQYF.

The chain has TRBV5-1 and TRBJ2-1; D is undetermined. Germline V CDR1 and CDR2: SGHRS, YFSETQ. Trimming stripped 3 bases from V and 2 bases from J, with 9 bases between. CDR3 length equals 14 residues. The CDR3, as DNA: TGCGCCAGCAGCTATACTTCCCCCTACAATGAGCAGTTCTTC. Amino acid sequence: CASSYTSPYNEQFF. Combining the CDR3 with reference TRBV5-1 and TRBJ2-1 gives the whole variable domain KAGVTQTPRYLIKTRGQQVTLSCSPISGHRSVSWYQQTPGQGLQFLFEYFSETQRNKGNFPGRFSGRQFSNSRSEMNVSTLELGDSALYLCASSYTSPYNEQFFGPGTRLTVL.

The chain joins TRBV7-2 to TRBJ2-3; D uncertain. Germline-derived CDR1 and CDR2 are SGHTA and FQGNSA. This CDR3 region has 14 residues. V dropped 0 bases and J dropped 6 bases, with 10 bases sitting between them. The CDR3 sequence: CASSLAWGGDTQYF. The CDR3 nucleotides read TGTGCCAGCAGCTTAGCGTGGGGTGGGGATACGCAGTATTTT.

This clone was recorded only once. This rearrangement joins TRBV10-3 to TRBJ2-7; possibly TRBD2 for D (6 bases). The V gene's germline CDR1 is ENHRY and CDR2 SYGVKD. The ends were cut back, 4 bases at V and 3 bases at J, with 13 bases in the middle. The CDR3 contains 14 residues. CDR3 in amino acids: CAISVSGGNYEQYF. The CDR3 nucleotides read TGTGCCATCAGTGTGTCCGGGGGAAACTACGAGCAGTACTTC.

This clone was found once. V is TRBV6-5 and J is TRBJ1-1, with 7 bases identical to TRBD1. Germline V gene sequence: CDR1 MNHEY, CDR2 SVGAGI. This CDR3 spans 15 amino acids. V shed 5 bases and J 5 bases; nucleotides not matched to a gene: 11. Here the CDR3 reads CASSPPRQGRTEAFF. The CDR3, as DNA: TGTGCCAGCAGTCCCCCTCGACAGGGTAGGACTGAAGCTTTCTTT.

V and J are TRBV21-1 and TRBJ1-6. TRBV21-1 is a pseudogene segment. The CDR3 loop spans 14 amino acids. In nucleotides, the CDR3 is TGTGCCACCGGGCGGGCAGGACATAATTCACCCCTCCACTTT. Encoded protein: CATGRAGHNSPLHF.